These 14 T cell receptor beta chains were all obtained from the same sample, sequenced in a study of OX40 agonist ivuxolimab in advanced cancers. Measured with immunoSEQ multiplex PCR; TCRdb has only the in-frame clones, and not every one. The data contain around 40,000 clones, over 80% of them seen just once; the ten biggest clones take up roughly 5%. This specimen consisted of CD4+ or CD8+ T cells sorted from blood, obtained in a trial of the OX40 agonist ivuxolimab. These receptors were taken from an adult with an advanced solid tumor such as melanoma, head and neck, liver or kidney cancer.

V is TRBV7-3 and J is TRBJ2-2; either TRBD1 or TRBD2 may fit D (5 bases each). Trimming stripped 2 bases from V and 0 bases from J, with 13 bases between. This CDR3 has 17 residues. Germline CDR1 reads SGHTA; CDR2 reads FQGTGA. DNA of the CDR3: TGTGCCAGCAGCTTATTGGGGGACCCGGCGAACACCGGGGAGCTGTTTTTT. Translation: CASSLLGDPANTGELFF.

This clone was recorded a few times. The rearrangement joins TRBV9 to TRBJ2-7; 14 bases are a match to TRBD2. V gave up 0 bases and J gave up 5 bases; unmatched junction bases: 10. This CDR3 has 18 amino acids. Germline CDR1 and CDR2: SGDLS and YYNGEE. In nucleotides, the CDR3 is TGTGCCAGCAGCGTAGGGATGGGGGGACTAGCGGGAGCGGACGAGCAGTACTTC. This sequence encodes CASSVGMGGLAGADEQYF. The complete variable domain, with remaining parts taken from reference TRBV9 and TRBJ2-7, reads DSGVTQTPKHLITATGQRVTLRCSPRSGDLSVYWYQQSLDQGLQFLIQYYNGEERAKGNILERFSAQQFPDLHSELNLSSLELGDSALYFCASSVGMGGLAGADEQYFGPGTRLTVT.

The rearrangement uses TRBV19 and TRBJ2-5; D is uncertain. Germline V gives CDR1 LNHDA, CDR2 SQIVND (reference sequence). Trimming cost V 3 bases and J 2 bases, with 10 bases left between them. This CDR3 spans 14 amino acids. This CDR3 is CASSITQDQETQYF. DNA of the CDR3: TGTGCCAGTAGTATTACCCAAGATCAAGAGACCCAGTACTTC.

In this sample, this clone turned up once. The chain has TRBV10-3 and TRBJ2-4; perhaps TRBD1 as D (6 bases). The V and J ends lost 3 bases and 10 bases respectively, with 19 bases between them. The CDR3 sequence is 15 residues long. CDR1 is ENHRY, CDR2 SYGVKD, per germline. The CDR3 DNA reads TGTGCCATCAGTGATAGCAGGCAAGGGGGTAGGATTCAGTACTTC. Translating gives CAISDSRQGGRIQYF.

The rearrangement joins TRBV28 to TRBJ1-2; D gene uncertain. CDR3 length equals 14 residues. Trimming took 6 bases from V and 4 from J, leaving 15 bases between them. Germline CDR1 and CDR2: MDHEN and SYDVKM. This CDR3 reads CASSPYRGLYGYTF. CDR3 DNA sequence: TGTGCCAGCAGCCCCTACAGAGGACTCTATGGCTACACCTTC.

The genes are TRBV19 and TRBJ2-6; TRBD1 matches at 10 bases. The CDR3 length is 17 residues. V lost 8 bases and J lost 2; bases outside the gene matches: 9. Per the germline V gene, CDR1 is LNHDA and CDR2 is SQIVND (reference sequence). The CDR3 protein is CASDPGQGVTGANVLTF. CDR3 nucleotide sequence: TGTGCCAGTGATCCCGGACAGGGGGTAACTGGGGCCAACGTCCTGACTTTC.

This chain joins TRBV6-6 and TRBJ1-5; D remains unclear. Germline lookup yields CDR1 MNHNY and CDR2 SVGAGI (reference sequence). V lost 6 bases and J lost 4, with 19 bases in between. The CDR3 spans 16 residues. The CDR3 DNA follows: TGTGCCAGCAGCAAACGGGCCTCCGTTGAAAATCAGCCCCAGCATTTT. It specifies CASSKRASVENQPQHF.

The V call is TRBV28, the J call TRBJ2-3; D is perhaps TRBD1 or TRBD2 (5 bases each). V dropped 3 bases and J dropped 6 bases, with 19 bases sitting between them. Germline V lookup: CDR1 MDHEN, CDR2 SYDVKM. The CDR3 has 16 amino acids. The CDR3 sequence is CASSFLSGSPHDTQYF. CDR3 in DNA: TGTGCCAGCAGTTTCCTCTCAGGGAGCCCACACGATACGCAGTATTTT.

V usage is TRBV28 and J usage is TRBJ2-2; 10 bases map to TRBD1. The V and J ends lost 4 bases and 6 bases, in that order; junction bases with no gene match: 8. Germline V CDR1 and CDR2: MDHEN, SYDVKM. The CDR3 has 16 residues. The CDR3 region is CASSSPGTGAAGELFF. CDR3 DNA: TGTGCCAGCAGTTCCCCAGGGACAGGGGCCGCCGGGGAGCTGTTTTTT. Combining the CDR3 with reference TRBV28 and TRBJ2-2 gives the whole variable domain DVKVTQSSRYLVKRTGEKVFLECVQDMDHENMFWYRQDPGLGLRLIYFSYDVKMKEKGDIPEGYSVSREKKERFSLILESASTNQTSMYLCASSSPGTGAAGELFFGEGSRLTVL.

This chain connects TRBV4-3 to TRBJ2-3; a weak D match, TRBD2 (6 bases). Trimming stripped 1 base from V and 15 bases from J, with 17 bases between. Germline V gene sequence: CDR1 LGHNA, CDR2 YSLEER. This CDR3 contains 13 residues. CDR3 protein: CASSQVGGGVSYF. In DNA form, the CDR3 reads TGCGCCAGCAGCCAAGTCGGGGGAGGAGTGAGTTATTTT.

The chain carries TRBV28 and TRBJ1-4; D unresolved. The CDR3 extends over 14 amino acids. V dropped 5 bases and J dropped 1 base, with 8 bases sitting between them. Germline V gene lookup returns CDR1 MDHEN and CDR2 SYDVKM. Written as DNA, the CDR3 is TGTGCCAGCAGTCGACAACGAACTAATGAAAAACTGTTTTTT. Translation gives CASSRQRTNEKLFF.

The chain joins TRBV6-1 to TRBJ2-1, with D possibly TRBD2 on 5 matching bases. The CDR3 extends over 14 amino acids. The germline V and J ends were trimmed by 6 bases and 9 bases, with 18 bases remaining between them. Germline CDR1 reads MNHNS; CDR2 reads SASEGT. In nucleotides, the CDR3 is TGTGCCAGCAGGGATATACCGACACGGGGTGAGCAGTTCTTC. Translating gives CASRDIPTRGEQFF.

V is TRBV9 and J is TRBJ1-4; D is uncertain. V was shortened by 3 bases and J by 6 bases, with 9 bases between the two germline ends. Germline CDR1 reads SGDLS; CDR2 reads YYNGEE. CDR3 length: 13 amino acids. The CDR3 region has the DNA TGTGCCAGCAGCGGCGGGATTTATGAAAAACTGTTTTTT. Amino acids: CASSGGIYEKLFF.

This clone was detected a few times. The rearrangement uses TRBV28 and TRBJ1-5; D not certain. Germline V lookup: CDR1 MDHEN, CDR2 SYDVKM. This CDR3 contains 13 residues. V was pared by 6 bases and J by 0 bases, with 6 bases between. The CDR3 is CASSSFSNQPQHF. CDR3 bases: TGTGCCAGCAGCTCGTTTAGCAATCAGCCCCAGCATTTT.